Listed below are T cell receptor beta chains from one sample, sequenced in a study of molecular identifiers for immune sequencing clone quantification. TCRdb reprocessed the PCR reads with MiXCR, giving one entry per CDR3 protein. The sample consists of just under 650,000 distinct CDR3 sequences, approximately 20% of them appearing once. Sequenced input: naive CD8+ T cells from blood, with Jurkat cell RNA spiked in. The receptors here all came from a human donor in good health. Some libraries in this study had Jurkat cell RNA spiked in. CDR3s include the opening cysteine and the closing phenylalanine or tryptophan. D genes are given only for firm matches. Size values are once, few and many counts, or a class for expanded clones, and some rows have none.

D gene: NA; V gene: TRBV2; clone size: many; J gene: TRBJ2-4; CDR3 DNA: TGTGCCAGCAACCCCGGGCCAGACCTAGCCAAAAACATTCAGTACTTC; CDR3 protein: CASNPGPDLAKNIQYF
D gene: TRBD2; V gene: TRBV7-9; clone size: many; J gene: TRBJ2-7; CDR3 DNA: TGTGCCAGCAGCCCCGGGACTAGCGGGAGAATTCTCGACGAGCAGTACTTC; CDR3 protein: CASSPGTSGRILDEQYF
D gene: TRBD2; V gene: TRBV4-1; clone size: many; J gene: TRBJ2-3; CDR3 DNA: TGCGCCAGCAGCCAAGCGACTAGCGGGGGCCCTAGCACAGATACGCAGTATTTT; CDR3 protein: CASSQATSGGPSTDTQYF
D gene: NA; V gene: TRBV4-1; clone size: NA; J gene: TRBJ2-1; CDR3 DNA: TGCGCCAGCAGCCCCTCCGCGGGCGCCACCTACAATGAGCAGTTCTTC; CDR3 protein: CASSPSAGATYNEQFF
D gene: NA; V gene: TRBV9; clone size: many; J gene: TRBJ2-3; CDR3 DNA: TGTGCCAGCAGCGCACCCACAGATACGCAGTATTTT; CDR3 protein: CASSAPTDTQYF
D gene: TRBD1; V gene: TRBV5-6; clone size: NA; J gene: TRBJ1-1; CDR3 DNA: TGTGCCAGCAGCTTGGGGGGACAGAGGAGCATGAACACTGAAGCTTTCTTT; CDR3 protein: CASSLGGQRSMNTEAFF
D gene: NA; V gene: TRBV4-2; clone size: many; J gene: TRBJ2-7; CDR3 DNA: TGTGCCAGCAGCCAAGAGGAGTCAGGGGTATACGAGCAGTACTTC; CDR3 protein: CASSQEESGVYEQYF
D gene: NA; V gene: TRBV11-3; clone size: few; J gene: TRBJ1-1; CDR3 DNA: TGTGCCAGCAGCTCTGGGGATGAAGCTTTCTTT; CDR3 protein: CASSSGDEAFF
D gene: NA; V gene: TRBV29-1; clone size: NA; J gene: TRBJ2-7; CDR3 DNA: TGCAGCGTTGAGGGCAACGAATACGAGCAGTACTTC; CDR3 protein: CSVEGNEYEQYF
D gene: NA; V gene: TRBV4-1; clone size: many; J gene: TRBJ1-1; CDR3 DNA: TGCGCCAGCAGCCAAGATTCGGCCTCGCGCACTGAAGCTTTCTTT; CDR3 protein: CASSQDSASRTEAFF
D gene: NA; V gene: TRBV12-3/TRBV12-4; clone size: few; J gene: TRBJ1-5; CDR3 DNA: TGTGCCAGCAGTTTAGGTGGGGTTCGGCTTTATAGCAATCAGCCCCAGCATTTT; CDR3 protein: CASSLGGVRLYSNQPQHF
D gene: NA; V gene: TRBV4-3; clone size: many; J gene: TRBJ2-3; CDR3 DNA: TGCGCCAGCAGCCGCCGATCGGGGCCAGATACGCAGTATTTT; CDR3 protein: CASSRRSGPDTQYF
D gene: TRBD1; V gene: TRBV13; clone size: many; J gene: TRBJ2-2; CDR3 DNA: TGTGCCAGCAGCTCCAGGACAGGGGAGGACACCGGGGAGCTGTTTTTT; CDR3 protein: CASSSRTGEDTGELFF
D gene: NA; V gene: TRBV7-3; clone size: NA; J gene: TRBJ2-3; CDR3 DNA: TGTGCCAGCAGCTCAGGGACTTCCTCCACAGATACGCAGTATTTT; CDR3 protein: CASSSGTSSTDTQYF
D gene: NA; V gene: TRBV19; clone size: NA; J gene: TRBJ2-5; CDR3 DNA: TGTGCCAGTAGTATAGCCCGGACAGCTTTAGAGACCCGGTACTTC; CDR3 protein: CASSIARTALETRYF
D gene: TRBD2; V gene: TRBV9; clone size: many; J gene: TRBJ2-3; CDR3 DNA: TGTGCCAGCAGCGTAGCTATGGGACTAGCGGGGGTCACAGATACGCAGTATTTT; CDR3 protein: CASSVAMGLAGVTDTQYF
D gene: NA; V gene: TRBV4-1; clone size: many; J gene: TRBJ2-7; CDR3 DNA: TGCGCCAGCAGCGGCCGGAGGTCGGCAGCCTACGAGCAGTACTTC; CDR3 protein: CASSGRRSAAYEQYF
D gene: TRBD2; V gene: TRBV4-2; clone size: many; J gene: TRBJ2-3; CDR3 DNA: TGTGCCAGCAGCCAAGGGGTAGCGGGATTGGCAGATACGCAGTATTTT; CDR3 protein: CASSQGVAGLADTQYF
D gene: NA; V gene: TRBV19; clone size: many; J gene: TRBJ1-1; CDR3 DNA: TGTGCCAGTGGGGCATCCTCGATGAACACTGAAGCTTTCTTT; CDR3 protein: CASGASSMNTEAFF
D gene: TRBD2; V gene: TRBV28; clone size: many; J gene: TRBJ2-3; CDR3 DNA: TGTGCCAGCAGATGGAGCGGGAGGGCTACAGATACGCAGTATTTT; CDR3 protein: CASRWSGRATDTQYF
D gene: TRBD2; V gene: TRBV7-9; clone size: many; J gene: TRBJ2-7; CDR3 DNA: TGTGCCAGCAGCTCAGGACTAGCGGGGGGGCCCTACGAGCAGTACTTC; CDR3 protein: CASSSGLAGGPYEQYF
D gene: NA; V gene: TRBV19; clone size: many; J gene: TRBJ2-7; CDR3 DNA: TGTGCCAGTAGTATTGTATCCGGGTCCTACGAGCAGTACTTC; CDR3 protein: CASSIVSGSYEQYF
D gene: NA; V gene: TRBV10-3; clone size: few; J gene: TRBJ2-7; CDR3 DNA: TGTGCCATCAGTGAAGGCAGGGCAACCTACGAGCAGTACTTC; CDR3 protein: CAISEGRATYEQYF
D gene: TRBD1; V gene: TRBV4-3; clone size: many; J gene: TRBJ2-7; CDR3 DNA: TGCGCCAGCAGCCAGTACAGGGGGCGCAGGAACGAGCAGTACTTC; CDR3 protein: CASSQYRGRRNEQYF
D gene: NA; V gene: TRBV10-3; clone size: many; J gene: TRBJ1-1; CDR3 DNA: TGTGCCATCAAGGACGCATCTCAACCTGAAGCTTTCTTT; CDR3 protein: CAIKDASQPEAFF